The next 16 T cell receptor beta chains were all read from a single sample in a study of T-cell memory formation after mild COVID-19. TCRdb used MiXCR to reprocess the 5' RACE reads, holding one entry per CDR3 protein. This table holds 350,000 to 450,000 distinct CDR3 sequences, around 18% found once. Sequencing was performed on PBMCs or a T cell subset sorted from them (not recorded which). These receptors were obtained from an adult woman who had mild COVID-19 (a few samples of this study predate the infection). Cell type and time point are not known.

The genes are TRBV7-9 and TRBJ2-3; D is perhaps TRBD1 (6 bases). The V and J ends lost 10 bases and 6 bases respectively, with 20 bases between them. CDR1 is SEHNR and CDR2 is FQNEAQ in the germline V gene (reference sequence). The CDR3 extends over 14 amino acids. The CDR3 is CATQPSGVADTQYF. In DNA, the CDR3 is TGTGCCACCCAACCATCAGGGGTGGCCGATACGCAGTATTTT.

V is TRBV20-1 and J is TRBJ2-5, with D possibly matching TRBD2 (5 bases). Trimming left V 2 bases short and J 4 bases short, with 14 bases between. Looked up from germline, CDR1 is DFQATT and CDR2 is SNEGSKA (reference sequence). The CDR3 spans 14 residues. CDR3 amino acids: CSARSVGGGETQYF. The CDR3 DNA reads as TGCAGTGCTAGATCGGTCGGTGGAGGAGAGACCCAGTACTTC.

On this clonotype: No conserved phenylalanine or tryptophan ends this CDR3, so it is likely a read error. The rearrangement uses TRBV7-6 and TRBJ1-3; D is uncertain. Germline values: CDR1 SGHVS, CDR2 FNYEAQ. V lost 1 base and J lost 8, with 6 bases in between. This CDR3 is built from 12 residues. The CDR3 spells CASSLVGDTIYL. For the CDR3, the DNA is TGTGCCAGCAGCTTAGTTGGTGACACCATATATTTA.

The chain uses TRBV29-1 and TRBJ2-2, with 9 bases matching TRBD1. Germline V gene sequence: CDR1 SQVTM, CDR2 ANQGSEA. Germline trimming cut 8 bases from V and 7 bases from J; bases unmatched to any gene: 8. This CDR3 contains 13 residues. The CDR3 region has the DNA TGCAGCTTTCGTGGGACAGGGATCGGGGAGCTGTTTTTT. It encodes CSFRGTGIGELFF.

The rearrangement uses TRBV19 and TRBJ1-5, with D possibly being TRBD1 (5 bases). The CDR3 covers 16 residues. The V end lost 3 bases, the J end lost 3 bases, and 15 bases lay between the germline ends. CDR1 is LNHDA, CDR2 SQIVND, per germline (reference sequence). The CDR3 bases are TGTGCCAGTAGTATTGGGCAGGGTTCTATCAATCAGCCCCAGCATTTT. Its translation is CASSIGQGSINQPQHF.

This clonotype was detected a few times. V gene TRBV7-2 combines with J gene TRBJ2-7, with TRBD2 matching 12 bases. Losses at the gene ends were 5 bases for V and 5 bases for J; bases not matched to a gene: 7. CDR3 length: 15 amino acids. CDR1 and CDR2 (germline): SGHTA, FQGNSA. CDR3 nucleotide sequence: TGTGCCAGCAGCGGACGGACTAGCGGGAACCACGAGCAGTACTTC. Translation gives CASSGRTSGNHEQYF.

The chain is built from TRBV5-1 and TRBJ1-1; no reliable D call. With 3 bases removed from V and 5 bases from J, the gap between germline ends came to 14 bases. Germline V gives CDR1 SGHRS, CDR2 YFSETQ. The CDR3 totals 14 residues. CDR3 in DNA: TGCGCCAGCAGCTCTAGGGAGGGATGGACTGAAGCTTTCTTT. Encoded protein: CASSSREGWTEAFF.

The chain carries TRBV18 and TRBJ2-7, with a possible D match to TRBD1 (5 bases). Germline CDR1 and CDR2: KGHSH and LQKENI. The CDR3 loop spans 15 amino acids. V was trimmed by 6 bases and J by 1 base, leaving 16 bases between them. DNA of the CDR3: TGTGCCAGCTCCCCCGGGTGGGGCCAATCCTACGAGCAGTACTTC. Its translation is CASSPGWGQSYEQYF.

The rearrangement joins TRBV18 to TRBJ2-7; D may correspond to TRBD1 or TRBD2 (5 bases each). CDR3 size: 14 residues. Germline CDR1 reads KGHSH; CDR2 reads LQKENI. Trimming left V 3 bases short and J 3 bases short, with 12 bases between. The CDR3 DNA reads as TGTGCCAGCTCACCCGGGGCAGAGGGCTACGAGCAGTACTTC. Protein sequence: CASSPGAEGYEQYF.

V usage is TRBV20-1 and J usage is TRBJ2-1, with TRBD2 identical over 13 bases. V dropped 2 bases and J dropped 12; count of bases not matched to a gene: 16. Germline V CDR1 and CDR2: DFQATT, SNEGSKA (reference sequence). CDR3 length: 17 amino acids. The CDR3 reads CSARISTVETSGRVQFF. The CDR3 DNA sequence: TGCAGTGCTAGAATTTCCACTGTCGAAACTAGCGGGAGGGTGCAGTTCTTC.

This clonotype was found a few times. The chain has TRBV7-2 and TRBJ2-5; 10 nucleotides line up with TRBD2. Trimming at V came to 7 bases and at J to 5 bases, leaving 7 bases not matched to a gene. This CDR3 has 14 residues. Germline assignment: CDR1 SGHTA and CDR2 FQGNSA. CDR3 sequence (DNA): TGTGCCAGCATGAAGCGGGAGGGCCCGGAGACCCAGTACTTC. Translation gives CASMKREGPETQYF.

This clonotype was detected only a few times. CDR3 protein: CASSQDSEGRHNEQFF. As DNA, the CDR3 is TGCGCCAGCAGCCAAGATTCGGAGGGAAGGCACAATGAGCAGTTCTTC. The chain joins TRBV4-1 to TRBJ2-1; a weak D match, TRBD2 (6 bases). The CDR3 runs 16 residues. Germline V gene sequence: CDR1 MGHRA, CDR2 YSYEKL. Between the trimmed V and J ends, which lost 0 bases and 5 bases, there was a span of 14 bases.

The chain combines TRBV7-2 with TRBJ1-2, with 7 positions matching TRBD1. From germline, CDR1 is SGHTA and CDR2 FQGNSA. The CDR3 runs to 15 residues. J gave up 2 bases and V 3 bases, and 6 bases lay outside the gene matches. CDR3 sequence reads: CASSFPGQENYGYTF. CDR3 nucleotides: TGTGCCAGCAGCTTTCCTGGACAGGAAAACTATGGCTACACCTTC.

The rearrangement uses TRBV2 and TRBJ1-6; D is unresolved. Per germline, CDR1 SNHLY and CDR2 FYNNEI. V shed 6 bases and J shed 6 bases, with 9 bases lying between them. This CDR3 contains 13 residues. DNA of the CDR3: TGTGCCAGCAGAAGCGGCACTAATTCACCCCTCCACTTT. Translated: CASRSGTNSPLHF.

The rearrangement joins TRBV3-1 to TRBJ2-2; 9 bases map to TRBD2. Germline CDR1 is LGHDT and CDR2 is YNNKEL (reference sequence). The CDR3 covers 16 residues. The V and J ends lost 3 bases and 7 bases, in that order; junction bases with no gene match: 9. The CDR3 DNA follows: TGTGCCAGCAGCCAGGATTTGGGACTAGCTGGCGGGGAGCTGTTTTTT. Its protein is CASSQDLGLAGGELFF.

CDR3 loop: CASSLDTATSYNEQFF. The CDR3 DNA reads TGTGCCAGCAGTTTAGATACGGCGACTAGCTACAATGAGCAGTTCTTC. The chain uses TRBV12-3 or TRBV12-4 and TRBJ2-1, with a tentative D call TRBD2 (6 bases). The CDR3 runs to 16 residues. V lost 1 base to trimming and J lost 3 bases, with 13 bases between them.